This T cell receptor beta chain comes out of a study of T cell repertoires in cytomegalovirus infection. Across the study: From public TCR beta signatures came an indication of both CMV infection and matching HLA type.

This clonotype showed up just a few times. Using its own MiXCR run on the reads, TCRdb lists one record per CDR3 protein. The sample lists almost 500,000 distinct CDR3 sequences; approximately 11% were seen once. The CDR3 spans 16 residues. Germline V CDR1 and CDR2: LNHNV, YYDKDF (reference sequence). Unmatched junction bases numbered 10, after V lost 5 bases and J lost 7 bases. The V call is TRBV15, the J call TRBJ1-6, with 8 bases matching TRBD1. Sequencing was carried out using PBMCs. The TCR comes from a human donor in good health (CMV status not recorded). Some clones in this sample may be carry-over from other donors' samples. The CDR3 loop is CATSGPLRGLNSPLHF. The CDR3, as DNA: TGTGCCACCAGCGGACCTCTCAGGGGGCTGAATTCACCCCTCCACTTT.